The clone carrying this TCR beta chain has just a few counts. This sample was included in a study of blood T cell repertoires in COVID-19. The wider study: Sources were T cells, B-cell-depleted T cells, or PBMCs; the material itself was cDNA or gDNA.

The CDR3 runs 16 residues. Germline-derived CDR1 and CDR2 are LNHDA and SQIVND (reference sequence). Between the trimmed V and J ends, which lost 3 bases and 4 bases, there was a span of 18 bases. Authors' processing steps: Cell counts per sample came from amplifying reference gene primers. TCRdb keeps only in-frame clones here, not all; method: immunoSEQ multiplex PCR. From that table come the V and J calls and clone size; the DNA was used to work out D and trimming. The profile shows roughly 310,000 clones, 90% of them singletons. This TCR came from a woman aged 30 to 39 with COVID-19, enrolled during active disease. This rearrangement joins TRBV19 to TRBJ1-1, with D possibly matching TRBD1 (6 bases). The sequencing input was peripheral blood. DNA of the CDR3: TGTGCCAGTAGTATTCCCTCAGGGGCGCGAAGCACTGAAGCTTTCTTT. Protein product: CASSIPSGARSTEAFF.